This T cell receptor beta chain appears in the sequencing data of a study of T cells and Merkel cell carcinoma outcomes (TCRdb year 2020). At the level of the whole study: In patients with Merkel cell carcinoma, researchers looked at whether the T-cell repertoire of the tumor, along with T-cell density, could predict clinical outcome.

The library came from the immunoSEQ multiplex PCR assay. This is the immuneACCESS table as TCRdb keeps it, with only in-frame sequences that have V and J called. A part of the clones is gone; compared with another copy, unresolved V genes explain less than half, and the rest is unexplained. Counted in this sample were 15,000 to 25,000 clones; approximately 80% of them appeared once. 3% to 3.5% of the sample lies in the top ten. General conclusions and limits of the study: T-cell repertoire features combined with T-cell density were reported to predict clinical outcomes in Merkel cell carcinoma patients.

Samples came from patients with Merkel cell carcinoma. Comments on this clone: The antigen this receptor binds is unknown. No base-level quality is on record; no much larger clone is a single base apart.

The cysteine opens and the phenylalanine closes a CDR3 of 12 amino acids. Solely the CDR3 DNA is kept, with 36 bases framed from the first base. For CDR1 and CDR2, the germline V gene lists SQVTM and ANQGSEA. Compared with germline, V lacks 5 bases and J lacks 3 bases; bases without a gene match: 2. This sequence uses TRBV29-1 and TRBJ2-7, with TRBD2 identical over 9 junction bases. The sequencing input was tumor tissue from Merkel cell carcinoma. This TCR was recovered from a human donor with Merkel cell carcinoma. The CDR3 is CSVRTSDYEQYF. The sequenced DNA is TGCAGCGTTAGGACTAGCGACTACGAGCAGTACTTC.